The next 26 T cell receptor beta chains were all read from a single sample in a study of T cells in Graves' hyperthyroidism and ophthalmopathy. Authors of the study amplified TCR beta CDR3 regions from RNA transcripts. Initially, a first-round RT-PCR of the TCR CDR3 employed the HTBI primer set. TCRdb reprocessed the multiplex PCR reads via MiXCR and lists one record per CDR3 protein. Of hundreds of thousands of distinct CDR3 sequences listed, roughly 37% are singletons. Sequencing was done on a sample of blood. The receptors derive from a young man with Graves' hyperthyroidism.

The table lists this clonotype with a few counts. This rearrangement joins TRBV5-1 to TRBJ1-2, with D possibly being TRBD1 (6 bases). The CDR3 covers 14 residues. In germline, CDR1 is SGHRS, CDR2 YFSETQ. V dropped 0 bases and J dropped 7 bases, with 13 bases sitting between them. The CDR3 sequence: CASSLADGRGGYTF. CDR3 coding DNA: TGCGCCAGCAGCTTGGCCGATGGCAGGGGTGGCTACACCTTC.

The chain uses TRBV19 and TRBJ1-5; possibly TRBD1 for D (5 bases). The CDR3 sequence is 14 residues long. Germline V gene sequence: CDR1 LNHDA, CDR2 SQIVND (reference sequence). Trimming removed 5 bases from V and 6 bases from J, with 14 bases in between. The CDR3 nucleotides are TGTGCCAGTAGTCAGGGCCCCGGCGGTCAGCCCCAGCATTTT. It is translated as CASSQGPGGQPQHF.

To note about this clonotype: The junction departs from germline at one end; a sequencing error may be responsible. The V and J genes are TRBV10-2 and TRBJ2-5; the match to TRBD2 covers 13 bases. This CDR3 is built from 16 residues. CDR1 is WSHSY and CDR2 is SAAADI in the germline V gene. The CDR3 DNA reads as TGTGCCACCCGCGGAGGACTAGCGGGAGTAGGAGAGACCCAGTACTTC. Its protein product is CATRGGLAGVGETQYF.

The rearrangement uses TRBV7-2 and TRBJ1-5; no definite D call. This CDR3 comprises 13 residues. Trimming left V 3 bases short and J 5 bases short, with 8 bases between. Looked up from germline, CDR1 is SGHTA and CDR2 is FQGNSA. DNA for the CDR3: TGTGCCAGCAGCTTTGAGGTTCATCAGCCCCAGCATTTT. This gives the protein CASSFEVHQPQHF. The variable domain in full, with the rest retrieved from reference TRBV7-2 and TRBJ1-5, is GAGVSQSPSNKVTEKGKDVELRCDPISGHTALYWYRQSLGQGLEFLIYFQGNSAPDKSGLPSDRFSAERTGGSVSTLTIQRTQQEDSAVYLCASSFEVHQPQHFGDGTRLSIL.

This clonotype was recorded once. The chain employs TRBV19 and TRBJ2-5; D tentatively reads TRBD1 or TRBD2 (5 bases each). The CDR3 runs to 14 residues. Per germline, CDR1 LNHDA and CDR2 SQIVND (reference sequence). The V gene lost 4 bases and the J gene lost 11 bases, with 20 bases spanning the gap. Here the CDR3 DNA reads TGTGCCAGTAGTAGAGGGGACCTAACAGATACGCAGTACTTC. It codes for CASSRGDLTDTQYF.

This clonotype has ten or more counts. The gene calls are TRBV20-1 and TRBJ1-1; D is ambiguous. V gave up 3 bases and J gave up 11 bases, with 13 bases separating them. The CDR3 is 11 amino acids. Germline CDR1 DFQATT, CDR2 SNEGSKA (reference sequence). The CDR3 loop is CSASRTMWAFF. In DNA, the CDR3 is TGCAGTGCTAGTAGGACCATGTGGGCTTTCTTT.

The table lists this clonotype with many counts. The rearrangement uses TRBV12-3 or TRBV12-4 and TRBJ2-5; TRBD2 matches 10 bases. The CDR3 loop spans 14 amino acids. The ends lost 6 bases at V and 4 bases at J; junction bases unmatched: 5. The CDR3 DNA reads as TGTGCCAGCAGCAGCGGGAGGGCCAGAGAGACCCAGTACTTC. Translation: CASSSGRARETQYF.

This chain joins TRBV29-1 and TRBJ1-2; D is uncertain. The length of the CDR3 is 13 residues. V shed 4 bases and J shed 0 bases, with 9 bases lying between them. Per germline, CDR1 SQVTM and CDR2 ANQGSEA. Written as DNA, the CDR3 is TGCAGCGTTGTTGGAGGAACTAACTATGGCTACACCTTC. Amino acids: CSVVGGTNYGYTF.

The V call is TRBV4-1, the J call TRBJ2-5, with D possibly TRBD1 on 5 matching bases. There are 15 residues in the CDR3. V lost 0 bases and J 1 base, leaving 9 bases between the germline ends. Per the germline V gene, CDR1 is MGHRA and CDR2 is YSYEKL. In DNA form, the CDR3 reads TGCGCCAGCAGCCAAGATGGGCAGGGCCAAGAGACCCAGTACTTC. Its translation: CASSQDGQGQETQYF.

As for this clonotype: Its ends do not fully match the called genes, so a read error is possible. The chain recombines TRBV12-3 or TRBV12-4 with TRBJ1-5; D perhaps matches TRBD1 (5 bases). CDR3 length: 13 amino acids. The CDR3 DNA sequence: TGTGCCAGCGGTTTAGGGACCAATCAGCCCCAGCATTTT. Protein sequence: CASGLGTNQPQHF.

This chain uses TRBV5-1 with TRBJ1-6, with D hard to call. The V end was cut by 4 bases, the J end by 9 bases, with 17 bases between. The germline V gene encodes CDR1 SGHRS and CDR2 YFSETQ. This CDR3 is 15 amino acids long. The CDR3 loop reads CASSLNGEGFSPLHF. CDR3 nucleotide sequence: TGCGCCAGCAGCCTGAATGGGGAAGGCTTTTCACCCCTCCACTTT.

The chain links TRBV29-1 to TRBJ2-7; 7 positions agree with TRBD1. After removal of 6 bases from V and 0 bases from J, the junction contained 8 bases not matched to a gene. This CDR3 has 14 amino acids. The germline V gene encodes CDR1 SQVTM and CDR2 ANQGSEA. The CDR3 sequence is CSVAPTGPSYEQYF. Written as DNA, the CDR3 is TGCAGCGTCGCCCCGACAGGGCCCTCCTACGAGCAGTACTTC.

The chain couples TRBV25-1 to TRBJ2-7, with 7 bases lining up with TRBD1. This CDR3 contains 14 residues. Losses at the gene ends were 7 bases for V and 7 bases for J; bases not matched to a gene: 13. Germline V lookup: CDR1 MGHDK, CDR2 SYGVNS. The CDR3 sequence is CASTGSTGFGEQYF. CDR3 DNA: TGTGCCAGCACCGGCTCGACAGGGTTCGGGGAGCAGTACTTC.

The CDR3 protein is CASSPSDVYHSPLHF. CDR3 sequence (DNA): TGTGCCAGCAGTCCCTCTGACGTGTATCATTCACCCCTCCACTTT. This chain connects TRBV7-9 to TRBJ1-6; no firm D call. This CDR3 spans 15 amino acids. Trimming left V 6 bases short and J 8 bases short, with 17 bases between. Germline V gene data show CDR1 as SEHNR and CDR2 as FQNEAQ (reference sequence).

The J gene is TRBJ1-1, the V gene TRBV3-1; unclear D gene. The CDR3 contains 14 residues. The germline V and J ends were trimmed by 4 bases and 4 bases, with 13 bases remaining between them. In germline, CDR1 is LGHDT, CDR2 YNNKEL (reference sequence). The DNA of the CDR3 is TGTGCCAGCAGCCGAGAGCGGTTGAGCACTGAAGCTTTCTTT. It codes for CASSRERLSTEAFF.

The table lists this clonotype with a few counts. The V call is TRBV7-9, the J call TRBJ2-2; D is uncertain. The CDR3 totals 13 residues. Trimming took 7 bases from V and 5 from J, leaving 11 bases between them. The germline gives CDR1 SEHNR, CDR2 FQNEAQ (reference sequence). CDR3 region: CASTLLSTGELFF. As DNA, the CDR3 is TGTGCCAGCACCCTCCTATCGACCGGGGAGCTGTTTTTT.

As to this clonotype: One end of the junction varies from germline; a read error may be responsible. This chain links TRBV9 with TRBJ1-3, with D unclear. Germline CDR1 is SGDLS and CDR2 is YYNGEE. The CDR3 loop spans 15 amino acids. The CDR3 is CASSVGRASGNAIYF. CDR3 nucleotides: TGTGCCAGCAGCGTAGGGCGGGCCTCTGGAAACGCCATATATTTT.

A word on this clonotype: At one end the junction does not follow the germline gene, possibly because of a read error. The chain links TRBV7-7 to TRBJ1-1; 8 bases map to TRBD1. Germline V gene lookup returns CDR1 SSHAT and CDR2 FNYEAQ (reference sequence). The CDR3 has 15 amino acids. The CDR3 DNA reads TGTGCTAGCAGCCCAGGGACAGGAGACTACACTGAAGCTTTCTTT. Amino acids: CASSPGTGDYTEAFF.

J is TRBJ1-4 and V is TRBV10-3, with unresolved D. Trimming shortened V by 5 bases and J by 0 bases, and 7 bases separated the two germline ends. Germline values: CDR1 ENHRY, CDR2 SYGVKD. The CDR3 sequence is 14 residues long. The CDR3 DNA follows: TGTGCCATCAGTCCGACATCAACTAATGAAAAACTGTTTTTT. This translates into CAISPTSTNEKLFF.

This clonotype came up many times. This chain connects TRBV20-1 to TRBJ1-1; perhaps TRBD1 as D (6 bases). The CDR3 contains 14 residues. Deletions cut 3 bases from V and 2 bases from J, with 13 bases between. Looked up from germline, CDR1 is DFQATT and CDR2 is SNEGSKA (reference sequence). CDR3 bases: TGCAGTGCTAGCCGGGGGGCATCAAACACTGAAGCTTTCTTT. Its protein is CSASRGASNTEAFF.

In this sample, this clonotype turned up a few times. The chain combines TRBV11-3 with TRBJ2-5; possible D gene TRBD1, 7 bases. This CDR3 has 15 amino acids. Trimming left V 3 bases short and J 5 bases short, with 16 bases between. CDR1 and CDR2 (germline): SGHNT, YENEEA. CDR3 protein: CASSLVQGGGETQYF. In DNA form, the CDR3 reads TGTGCCAGCAGCTTGGTGCAGGGGGGTGGCGAGACCCAGTACTTC.

This clonotype has at least ten counts. V usage is TRBV7-2 and J usage is TRBJ1-1, with D possibly TRBD1 on 5 matching bases. V was shortened by 5 bases and J by 4 bases, with 17 bases between the two germline ends. CDR1 SGHTA and CDR2 FQGNSA come from the germline V gene. This CDR3 has 15 amino acids. Here the CDR3 DNA reads TGTGCCAGCAGCCCCGGTCGCGGGACCGCCACTGAAGCTTTCTTT. Its translation is CASSPGRGTATEAFF.

This clonotype was observed a few times. The chain couples TRBV19 to TRBJ1-2; D might be TRBD1 (6 bases). From germline, CDR1 is LNHDA and CDR2 SQIVND (reference sequence). This CDR3 has 13 residues. Trimming shortened V by 4 bases and J by 3 bases, and 9 bases separated the two germline ends. Written as DNA, the CDR3 is TGTGCCAGTAGTAGACAGGTTGACTATGGCTACACCTTC. This sequence encodes CASSRQVDYGYTF.

This chain connects TRBV5-5 to TRBJ2-7, with 7 bases fitting TRBD2. CDR3 length equals 12 residues. CDR1 SGHKS and CDR2 YYEKEE come from the germline V gene (reference sequence). Trimming took 9 bases from V and 4 from J; bases not matched to a gene: 7. CDR3 amino acids: CATGGFEYEQYF. The DNA of the CDR3 is TGTGCCACCGGGGGGTTCGAGTACGAGCAGTACTTC.

Note on this clonotype: Its ends do not fully match the called genes, so a read error is possible. V and J are TRBV7-9 and TRBJ1-4; D is uncertain. The germline CDR1 and CDR2 sequences are SEHNR and FQNEAQ (reference sequence). CDR3 size: 15 residues. CDR3 coding DNA: TGCGCCAGCAGCCACCGCGGACCCGAAGGGGAAAAACTGTTTTTT. Translated: CASSHRGPEGEKLFF.

This clonotype has ten or more counts. The chain is built from TRBV7-9 and TRBJ1-5; D remains unclear. V lost 6 bases, J lost 6 bases, and 12 bases lay in between. This CDR3 is built from 13 residues. Germline V gene sequence: CDR1 SEHNR, CDR2 FQNEAQ (reference sequence). CDR3 protein: CASSSNYGQPQHF. The CDR3, as DNA: TGTGCCAGCAGTTCGAATTACGGTCAGCCCCAGCATTTT.